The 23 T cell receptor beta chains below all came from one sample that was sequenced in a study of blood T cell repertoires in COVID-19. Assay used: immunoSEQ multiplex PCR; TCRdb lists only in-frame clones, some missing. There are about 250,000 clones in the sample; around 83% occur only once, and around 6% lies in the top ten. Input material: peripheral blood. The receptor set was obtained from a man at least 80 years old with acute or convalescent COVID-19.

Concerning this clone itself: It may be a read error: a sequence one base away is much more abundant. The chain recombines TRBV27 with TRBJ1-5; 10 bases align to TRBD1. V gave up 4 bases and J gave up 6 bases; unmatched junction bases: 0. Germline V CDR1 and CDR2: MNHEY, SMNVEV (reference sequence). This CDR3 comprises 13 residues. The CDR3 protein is CASSWTGGQPQHF. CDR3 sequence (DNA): TGTGCCAGCAGTTGGACAGGGGGTCAGCCCCAGCATTTT.

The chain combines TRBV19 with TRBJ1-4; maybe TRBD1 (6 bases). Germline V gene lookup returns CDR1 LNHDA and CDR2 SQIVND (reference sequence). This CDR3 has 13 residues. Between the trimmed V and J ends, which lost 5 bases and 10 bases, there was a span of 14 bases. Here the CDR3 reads CASSASQGGKLFF. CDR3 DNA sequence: TGTGCCAGTAGTGCTTCACAGGGTGGAAAACTGTTTTTT.

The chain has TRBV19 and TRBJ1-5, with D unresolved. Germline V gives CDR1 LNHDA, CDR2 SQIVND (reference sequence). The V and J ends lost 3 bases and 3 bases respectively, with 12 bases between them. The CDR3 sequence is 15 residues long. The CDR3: CASSIIWTFNQPQHF. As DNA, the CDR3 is TGTGCCAGTAGTATCATTTGGACTTTCAATCAGCCCCAGCATTTT.

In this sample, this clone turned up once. The CDR3 region is CSVDSTGGANTGELFF. CDR3 DNA: TGCAGCGTCGACTCCACAGGGGGCGCGAACACCGGGGAGCTGTTTTTT. The J gene is TRBJ2-2, the V gene TRBV29-1; 9 positions agree with TRBD1. The CDR3 spans 16 residues. Germline V gives CDR1 SQVTM, CDR2 ANQGSEA. V was pared by 6 bases and J by 0 bases, with 8 bases of the junction left unmatched.

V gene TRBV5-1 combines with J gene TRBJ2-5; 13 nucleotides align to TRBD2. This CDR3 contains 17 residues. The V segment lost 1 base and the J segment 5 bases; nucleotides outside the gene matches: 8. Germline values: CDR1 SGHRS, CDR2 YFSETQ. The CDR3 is CASSLPRLAGGNETQYF. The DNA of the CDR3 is TGCGCCAGCAGCTTGCCCAGACTAGCGGGGGGAAACGAGACCCAGTACTTC.

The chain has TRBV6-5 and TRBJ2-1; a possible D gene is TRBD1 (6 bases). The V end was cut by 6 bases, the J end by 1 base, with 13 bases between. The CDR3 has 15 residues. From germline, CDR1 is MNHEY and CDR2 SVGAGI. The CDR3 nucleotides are TGTGCCAGCAGCTCAACAGGGTCGTCCTACAATGAGCAGTTCTTC. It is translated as CASSSTGSSYNEQFF.

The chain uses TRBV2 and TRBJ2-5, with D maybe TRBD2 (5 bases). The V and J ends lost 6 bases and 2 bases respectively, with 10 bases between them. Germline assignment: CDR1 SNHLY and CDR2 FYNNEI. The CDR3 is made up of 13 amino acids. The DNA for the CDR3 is TGTGCCAGCAGGGAGGACCGACAAGAGACCCAGTACTTC. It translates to CASREDRQETQYF.

This CDR3 reads CASSHSGTGGNNEQFF. The CDR3 DNA is TGTGCCAGTAGTCATTCCGGGACAGGGGGTAACAATGAGCAGTTCTTC. The chain uses TRBV19 and TRBJ2-1, with TRBD1 matching 11 bases. Germline V gene lookup returns CDR1 LNHDA and CDR2 SQIVND (reference sequence). The V segment lost 5 bases and the J segment 5 bases; nucleotides outside the gene matches: 8. CDR3 length: 16 residues.

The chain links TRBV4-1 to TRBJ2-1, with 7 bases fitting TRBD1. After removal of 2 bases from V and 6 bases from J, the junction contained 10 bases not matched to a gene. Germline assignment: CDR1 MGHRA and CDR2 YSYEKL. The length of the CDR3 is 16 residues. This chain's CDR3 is CASSQPTGRSGNEQFF. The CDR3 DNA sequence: TGCGCCAGCAGCCAACCGACAGGGCGTTCAGGCAATGAGCAGTTCTTC.

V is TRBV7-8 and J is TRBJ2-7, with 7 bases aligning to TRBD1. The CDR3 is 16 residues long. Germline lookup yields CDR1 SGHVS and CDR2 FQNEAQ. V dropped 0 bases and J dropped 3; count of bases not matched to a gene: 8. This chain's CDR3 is CASSLAGRDSLYEQYF. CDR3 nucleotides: TGTGCCAGCAGCTTAGCGGGCCGGGACAGCCTCTACGAGCAGTACTTC.

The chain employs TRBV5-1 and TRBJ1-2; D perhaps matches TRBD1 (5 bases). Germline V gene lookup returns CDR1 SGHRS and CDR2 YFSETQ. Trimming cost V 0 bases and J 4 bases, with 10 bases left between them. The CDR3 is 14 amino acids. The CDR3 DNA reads TGCGCCAGCAGCTTGGGGGGCGCTGGCTATGGCTACACCTTC. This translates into CASSLGGAGYGYTF.

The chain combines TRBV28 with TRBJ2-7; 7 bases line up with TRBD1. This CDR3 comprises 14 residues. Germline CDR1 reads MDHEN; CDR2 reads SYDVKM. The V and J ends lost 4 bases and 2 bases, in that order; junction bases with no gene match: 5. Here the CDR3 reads CASSWDSLPYEQYF. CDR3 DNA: TGTGCCAGCAGTTGGGACAGTTTACCCTACGAGCAGTACTTC.

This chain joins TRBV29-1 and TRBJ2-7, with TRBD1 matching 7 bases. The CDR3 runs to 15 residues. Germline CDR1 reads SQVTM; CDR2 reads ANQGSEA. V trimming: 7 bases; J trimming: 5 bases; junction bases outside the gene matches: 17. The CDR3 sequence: CSARVQGTSMDEQYF. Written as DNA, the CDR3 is TGCAGCGCTCGAGTACAGGGGACGTCCATGGACGAGCAGTACTTC.

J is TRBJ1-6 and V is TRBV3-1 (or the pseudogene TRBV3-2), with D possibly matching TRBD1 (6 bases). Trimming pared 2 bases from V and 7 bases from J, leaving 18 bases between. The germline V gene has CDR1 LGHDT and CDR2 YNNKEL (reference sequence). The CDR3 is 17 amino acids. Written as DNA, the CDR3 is TGTGCCAGCAGCCAAAAGCACGGGGGGGCATGGAATTCACCCCTCCACTTT. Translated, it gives CASSQKHGGAWNSPLHF.

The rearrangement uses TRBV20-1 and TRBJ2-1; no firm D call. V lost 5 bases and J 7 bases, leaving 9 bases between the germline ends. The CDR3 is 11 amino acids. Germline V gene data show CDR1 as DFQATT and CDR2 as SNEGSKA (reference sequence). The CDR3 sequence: CSALHSNEQFF. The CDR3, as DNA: TGCAGTGCTCTTCACAGTAATGAGCAGTTCTTC.

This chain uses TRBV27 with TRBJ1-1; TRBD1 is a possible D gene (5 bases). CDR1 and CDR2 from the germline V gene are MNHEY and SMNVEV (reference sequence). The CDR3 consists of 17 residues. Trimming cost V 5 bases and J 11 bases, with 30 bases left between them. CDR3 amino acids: CASSPFIISGGGTRAFF. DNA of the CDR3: TGTGCCAGCAGTCCCTTCATCATTTCAGGCGGGGGTACGAGGGCTTTCTTT.

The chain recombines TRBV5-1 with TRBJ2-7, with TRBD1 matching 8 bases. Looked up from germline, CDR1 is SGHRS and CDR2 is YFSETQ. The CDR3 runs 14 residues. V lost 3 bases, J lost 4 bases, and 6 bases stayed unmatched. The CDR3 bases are TGCGCCAGCAGCTCTGGGACAGGAGAATACGAGCAGTACTTC. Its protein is CASSSGTGEYEQYF. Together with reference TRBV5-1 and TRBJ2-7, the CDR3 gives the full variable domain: KAGVTQTPRYLIKTRGQQVTLSCSPISGHRSVSWYQQTPGQGLQFLFEYFSETQRNKGNFPGRFSGRQFSNSRSEMNVSTLELGDSALYLCASSSGTGEYEQYFGPGTRLTVT.

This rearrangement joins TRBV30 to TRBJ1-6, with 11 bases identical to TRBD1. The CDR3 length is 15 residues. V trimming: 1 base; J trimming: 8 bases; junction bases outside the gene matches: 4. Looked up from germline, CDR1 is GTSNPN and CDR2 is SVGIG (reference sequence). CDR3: CAWSEGTGGYSPLHF. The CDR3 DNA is TGTGCCTGGAGTGAGGGGACAGGGGGTTATTCACCCCTCCACTTT.

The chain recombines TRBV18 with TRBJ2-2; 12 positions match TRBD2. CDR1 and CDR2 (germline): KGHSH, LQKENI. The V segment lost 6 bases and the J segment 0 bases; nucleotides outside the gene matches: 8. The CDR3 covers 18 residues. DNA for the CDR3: TGTGCCAGCTCCCTGACTAGCGGGGGCTCCGCGAACACCGGGGAGCTGTTTTTT. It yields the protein CASSLTSGGSANTGELFF.

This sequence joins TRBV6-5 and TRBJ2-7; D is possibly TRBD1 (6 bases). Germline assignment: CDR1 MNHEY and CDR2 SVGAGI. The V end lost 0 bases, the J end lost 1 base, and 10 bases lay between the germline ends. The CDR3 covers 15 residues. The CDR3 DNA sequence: TGTGCCAGCAGTTACTCTCGGGACATTTCCTACGAGCAGTACTTC. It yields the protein CASSYSRDISYEQYF.

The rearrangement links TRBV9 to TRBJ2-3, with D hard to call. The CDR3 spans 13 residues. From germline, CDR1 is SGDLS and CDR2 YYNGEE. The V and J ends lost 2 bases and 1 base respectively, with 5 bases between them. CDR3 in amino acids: CASSVEGTDTQYF. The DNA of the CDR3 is TGTGCCAGCAGCGTTGAGGGCACAGATACGCAGTATTTT.

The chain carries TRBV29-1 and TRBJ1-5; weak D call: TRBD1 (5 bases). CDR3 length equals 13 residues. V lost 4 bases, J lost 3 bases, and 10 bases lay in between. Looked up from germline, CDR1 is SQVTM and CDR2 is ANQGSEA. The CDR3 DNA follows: TGCAGCGTTGGGGAGGGGCCCAATCAGCCCCAGCATTTT. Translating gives CSVGEGPNQPQHF.

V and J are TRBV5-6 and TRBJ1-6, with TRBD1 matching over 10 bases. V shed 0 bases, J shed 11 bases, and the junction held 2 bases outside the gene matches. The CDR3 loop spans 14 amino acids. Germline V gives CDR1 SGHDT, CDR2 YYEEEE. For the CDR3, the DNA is TGTGCCAGCAGCTTGGGACAGGGGGCAACACCCCTCCACTTT. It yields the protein CASSLGQGATPLHF. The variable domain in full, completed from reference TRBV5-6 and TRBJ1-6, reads DAGVTQSPTHLIKTRGQQVTLRCSPKSGHDTVSWYQQALGQGPQFIFQYYEEEERQRGNFPDRFSGHQFPNYSSELNVNALLLGDSALYLCASSLGQGATPLHFGNGTRLTVT.